The entry below gives a single T cell receptor beta chain sequence along with its context. The target antigen is unknown. This record comes from a study of T cells in Graves' hyperthyroidism and ophthalmopathy. Study-wide results and limits: Blood shared most expanded thyroid clonotypes above 0.001.

Between the trimmed V and J ends, which lost 5 bases and 2 bases, there was a span of 16 bases. CDR3 length equals 15 residues. In germline, CDR1 is MNHNS, CDR2 SASEGT. Amplification of TCR beta CDR3 regions used RNA as the template. The TCR CDR3 first-round RT-PCR relied on the HTBI primer set. One entry per CDR3 protein results from TCRdb running MiXCR on the multiplex PCR reads. The profile shows approximately 370,000 distinct CDR3 sequences, more than 12% of them singletons. From under 12 ml of fresh peripheral blood, PBMCs were isolated. The clonotype originates from a woman aged 25 to 45 with Graves' hyperthyroidism. Sequencing used blood. The rearrangement joins TRBV6-1 to TRBJ2-7; D is possibly TRBD1 (6 bases). CDR3: CASSPGTFRAYEQYF. DNA for the CDR3: TGTGCCAGCAGTCCCGGGACATTCCGAGCCTACGAGCAGTACTTC.